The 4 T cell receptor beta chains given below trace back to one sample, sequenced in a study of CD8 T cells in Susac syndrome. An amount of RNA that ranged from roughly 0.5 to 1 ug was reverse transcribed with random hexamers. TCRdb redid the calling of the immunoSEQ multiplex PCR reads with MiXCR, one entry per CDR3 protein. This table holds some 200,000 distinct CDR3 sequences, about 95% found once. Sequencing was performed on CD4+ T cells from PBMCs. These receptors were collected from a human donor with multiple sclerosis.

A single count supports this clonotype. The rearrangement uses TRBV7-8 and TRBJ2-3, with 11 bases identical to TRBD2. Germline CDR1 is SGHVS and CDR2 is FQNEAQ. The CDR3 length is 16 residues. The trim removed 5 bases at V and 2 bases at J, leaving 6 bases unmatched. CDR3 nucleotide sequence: TGTGCCAGCAGCAAGCTAGCGGGAGGCAACACAGATACGCAGTATTTT. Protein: CASSKLAGGNTDTQYF.

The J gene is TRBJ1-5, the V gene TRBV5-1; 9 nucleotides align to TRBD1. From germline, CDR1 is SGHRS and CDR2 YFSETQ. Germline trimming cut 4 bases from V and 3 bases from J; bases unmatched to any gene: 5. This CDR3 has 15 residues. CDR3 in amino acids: CASSDGQGSNQPQHF. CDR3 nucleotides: TGCGCCAGCAGCGACGGACAGGGGTCCAATCAGCCCCAGCATTTT.

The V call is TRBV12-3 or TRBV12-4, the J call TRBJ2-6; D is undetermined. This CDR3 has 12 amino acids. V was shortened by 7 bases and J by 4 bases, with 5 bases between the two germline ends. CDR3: CASNGGANVLTF. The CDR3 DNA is TGTGCCAGCAACGGGGGGGCCAACGTCCTGACTTTC.

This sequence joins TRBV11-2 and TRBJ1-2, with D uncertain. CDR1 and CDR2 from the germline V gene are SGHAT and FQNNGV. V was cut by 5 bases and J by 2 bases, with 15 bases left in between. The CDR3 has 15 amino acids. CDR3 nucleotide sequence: TGTGCCAGCAGCCCGGAGAGGCTGGGGAACTATGGCTACACCTTC. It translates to CASSPERLGNYGYTF.